A single sample is the source of the 7 T cell receptor beta chains below, sequenced in a study of OX40 agonist ivuxolimab in advanced cancers. Data came from immunoSEQ multiplex PCR; TCRdb stores just in-frame clones and leaves some out. This sample has 48,000 or so clones; about 81% occur once, and the top ten carry around 7%. Sequenced material: CD4+ or CD8+ T cells sorted from blood, taken in a trial of the OX40 agonist ivuxolimab. These receptors were taken from an adult with an advanced solid tumor such as melanoma, head and neck, liver or kidney cancer.

The V gene is TRBV11-3, the J gene TRBJ1-4, with a possible D match to TRBD1 (6 bases). The CDR3 is 15 residues long. Germline CDR1 SGHNT, CDR2 YENEEA. Trimming took off 5 bases at V and 5 bases at J, with 15 bases between the two ends. The CDR3 region is CASSPWPQGNEKLFF. The CDR3 region has the DNA TGTGCCAGCAGCCCCTGGCCCCAGGGGAATGAAAAACTGTTTTTT.

The chain combines TRBV2 with TRBJ2-2; no firm D call. This CDR3 has 12 residues. Per germline, CDR1 SNHLY and CDR2 FYNNEI. V was cut by 6 bases and J by 1 base, with 3 bases left in between. Here the CDR3 reads CASSRNTGELFF. CDR3 nucleotides: TGTGCCAGCAGCAGGAACACCGGGGAGCTGTTTTTT.

This chain joins TRBV6-6 and TRBJ2-2, with no clear D. The CDR3 extends over 14 amino acids. CDR1 is MNHNY and CDR2 is SVGAGI in the germline V gene (reference sequence). Between the trimmed V and J ends, which lost 2 bases and 1 base, there was a span of 5 bases. In DNA form, the CDR3 reads TGTGCCAGCAGTTACCCTGAGAACACCGGGGAGCTGTTTTTT. This codes for CASSYPENTGELFF.

V gene TRBV5-6 combines with J gene TRBJ1-4; D is perhaps TRBD1 (5 bases). This CDR3 spans 12 amino acids. Germline CDR1 SGHDT, CDR2 YYEEEE. Between the trimmed V and J ends, which lost 3 bases and 8 bases, there was a span of 8 bases. This chain's CDR3 is CASSWGSEKLFF. Here the CDR3 DNA reads TGTGCCAGCAGCTGGGGCAGCGAAAAACTGTTTTTT.

The chain combines TRBV9 with TRBJ2-2, with TRBD1 matching 9 bases. The CDR3 consists of 16 residues. The V gene's germline CDR1 is SGDLS and CDR2 YYNGEE. The V and J ends lost 4 bases and 4 bases, in that order; junction bases with no gene match: 8. The CDR3 here is CASSTGGQGFTGELFF. For the CDR3, the DNA is TGTGCCAGCAGCACCGGGGGACAGGGATTCACCGGGGAGCTGTTTTTT.

The chain recombines TRBV30 with TRBJ1-4, with D possibly being TRBD1 (6 bases). V dropped 0 bases and J dropped 4 bases, with 12 bases sitting between them. CDR3 size: 15 residues. CDR1 and CDR2 from the germline V gene are GTSNPN and SVGIG (reference sequence). The CDR3 spells CAWSVQGGYNEKLFF. In DNA, the CDR3 is TGTGCCTGGAGTGTACAAGGGGGGTATAATGAAAAACTGTTTTTT.

The rearrangement uses TRBV30 and TRBJ2-7; D is unclear. The V gene lost 0 bases and the J gene lost 1 base, with 19 bases spanning the gap. The germline CDR1 and CDR2 sequences are GTSNPN and SVGIG (reference sequence). CDR3 length: 17 amino acids. CDR3 amino acids: CAWSVLFPDGPSYEQYF. The CDR3 coding sequence is TGTGCCTGGAGTGTACTCTTCCCGGACGGGCCTTCCTACGAGCAGTACTTC.